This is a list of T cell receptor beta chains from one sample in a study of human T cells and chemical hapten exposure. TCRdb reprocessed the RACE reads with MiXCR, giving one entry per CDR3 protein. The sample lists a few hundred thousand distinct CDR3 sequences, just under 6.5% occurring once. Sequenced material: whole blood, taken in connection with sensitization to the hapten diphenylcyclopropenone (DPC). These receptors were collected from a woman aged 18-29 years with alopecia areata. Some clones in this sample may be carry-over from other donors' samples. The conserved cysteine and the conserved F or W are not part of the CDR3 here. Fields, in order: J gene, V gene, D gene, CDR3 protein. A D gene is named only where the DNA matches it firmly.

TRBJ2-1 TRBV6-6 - ASSQVVPREQF
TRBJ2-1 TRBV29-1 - SVEEPRRRDEQF
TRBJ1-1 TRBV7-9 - ASSHLDSVPNTEAF
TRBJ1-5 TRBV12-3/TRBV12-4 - ASSYGQPQH
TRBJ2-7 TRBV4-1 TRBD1 ASSQGQGVGYEQY
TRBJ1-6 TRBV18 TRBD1 ASSPTGTGYNSPLH
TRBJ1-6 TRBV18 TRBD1 ASSPTAGGSNSPLH
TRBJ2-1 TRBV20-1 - SAADSSYNEQF
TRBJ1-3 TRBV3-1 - ASSQEGRAGNTIY
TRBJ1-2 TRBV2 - ASSESGRGYT
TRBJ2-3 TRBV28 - ASSPSFRVTQY
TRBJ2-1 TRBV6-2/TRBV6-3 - ASSQPLEEQF
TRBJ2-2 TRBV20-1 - SARDYSSGAGELF
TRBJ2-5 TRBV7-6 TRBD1 ASSSYTQDRAQETQY
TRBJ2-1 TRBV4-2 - ASSQAFEQF
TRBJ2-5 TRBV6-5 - ASSPQGGETQY
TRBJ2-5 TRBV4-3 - ASSQDSVRRETQY
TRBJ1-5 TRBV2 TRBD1 ASSEDGTANNQPQH
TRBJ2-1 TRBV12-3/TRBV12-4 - ASSPSNEQF
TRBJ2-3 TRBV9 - ASSVVASTDTQY
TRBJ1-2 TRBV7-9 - ASSLSGTHYGYT
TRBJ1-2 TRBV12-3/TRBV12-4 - ASSLGLNYGYT
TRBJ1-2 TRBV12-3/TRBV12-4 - ATVQGGGYT
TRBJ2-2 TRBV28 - ASSLFKGPGELF